The rows below give T cell receptor beta chains drawn from one sample of a study of neurological immune-mediated disorders. TCRdb redid the calling of the 5' RACE reads with MiXCR, one entry per CDR3 protein. Seen here are 50,000 or so distinct CDR3 sequences, 16% observed once, and the top ten hold 4.4%. The sequenced sample consisted of PBMCs. Receptor source: a man aged 60-69 years in good health. CDR3s include the opening cysteine and the closing phenylalanine or tryptophan.

J gene | V gene | CDR3 protein
TRBJ1-6 | TRBV27 | CVSSPDWRGNSPLHF
TRBJ1-1 | TRBV29-1 | CSVGSQSRDTEAFF
TRBJ2-7 | TRBV20-1 | CRARAGGLYEQYF
TRBJ2-6 | TRBV4-3 | CASSPNSGLVQTGANVLTF
TRBJ2-1 | TRBV5-1 | CASSFGTLGGNEQFF
TRBJ2-3 | TRBV7-2 | CASSLGTNTDTQYF
TRBJ2-1 | TRBV11-2 | CASSLTSVYNEQFF
TRBJ2-1 | TRBV29-1 | CSVEPRGDRGYNEQFF
TRBJ2-7 | TRBV20-1 | CSAVGTSGYEQYF
TRBJ1-5 | TRBV28 | CASSYRTGVNQPQHF
TRBJ1-2 | TRBV20-1 | CSASRRQEFYGYTF
TRBJ1-1 | TRBV15 | CATSAFYRPRQGGDTEAFF
TRBJ2-1 | TRBV4-2 | CASSQANNEQFF
TRBJ1-4 | TRBV20-1 | CSAHAAGNEKLFF
TRBJ2-5 | TRBV3-1 | CASSLNREEQETQYF
TRBJ2-1 | TRBV18 | CASSPPVANIYNEQFF
TRBJ2-5 | TRBV5-1 | CASIRSQRNF
TRBJ2-5 | TRBV11-2 | CASSLGLGGETQYF
TRBJ2-5 | TRBV28 | CASNFRGQGPSKETQYF
TRBJ2-5 | TRBV20-1 | CSAGGGLQETQYF
TRBJ1-2 | TRBV7-2 | CASSLASGRGYGYTF
TRBJ1-6 | TRBV20-1 | CSAETGASPLHF
TRBJ1-5 | TRBV18 | CASSPKGFPGPNQPQHF
TRBJ1-3 | TRBV9 | CASSESPPVLFGNTIYF
TRBJ1-1 | TRBV7-2 | CASSLDTGSGAFF
TRBJ2-7 | TRBV10-3 | CAISSWEHSYEQYF
TRBJ2-3 | TRBV20-1 | CSATLTSGSTDTQYF
TRBJ1-1 | TRBV12-3/TRBV12-4 | CASSLRWEILNTEAFF
TRBJ2-7 | TRBV20-1 | CSAPGQGGDEQYF
TRBJ2-7 | TRBV6-5 | CASSPRTSGRAGEQYF
TRBJ2-3 | TRBV7-8 | CASSLAHGGADTQYF
TRBJ2-6 | TRBV6-2/TRBV6-3 | CASSPTGAEANVLTF
TRBJ2-7 | TRBV5-1 | CASRTRSGRSFQEYF
TRBJ1-4 | TRBV6-1 | CASTPQDRAGEKLFF
TRBJ2-7 | TRBV5-1 | CASSPTATYEQYF
TRBJ2-3 | TRBV7-2 | CASSPRREGRGTQYF
TRBJ2-1 | TRBV10-3 | CAISESGQYNEQFF